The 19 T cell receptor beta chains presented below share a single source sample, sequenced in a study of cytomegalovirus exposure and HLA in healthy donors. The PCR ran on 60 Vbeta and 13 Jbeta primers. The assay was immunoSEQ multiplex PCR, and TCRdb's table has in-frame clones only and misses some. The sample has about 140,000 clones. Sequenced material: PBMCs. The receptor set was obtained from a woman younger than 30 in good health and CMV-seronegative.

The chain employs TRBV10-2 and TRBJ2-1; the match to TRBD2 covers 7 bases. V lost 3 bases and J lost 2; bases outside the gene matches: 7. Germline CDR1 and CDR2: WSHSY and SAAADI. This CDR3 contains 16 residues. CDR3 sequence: CASSDTSSGTYNEQFF. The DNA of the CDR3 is TGCGCCAGCAGTGACACCTCTAGCGGTACCTACAATGAGCAGTTCTTC.

CDR3 sequence reads: CASSMGRGRTGANVLTF. CDR3 DNA sequence: TGTGCCAGTAGTATGGGAAGGGGTAGGACGGGGGCCAACGTCCTGACTTTC. This sequence joins TRBV19 and TRBJ2-6; possible D gene TRBD1, 5 bases. Germline V gene data show CDR1 as LNHDA and CDR2 as SQIVND (reference sequence). Trimming removed 3 bases at V and 4 bases at J, with 16 bases between. The CDR3 is made up of 17 amino acids.

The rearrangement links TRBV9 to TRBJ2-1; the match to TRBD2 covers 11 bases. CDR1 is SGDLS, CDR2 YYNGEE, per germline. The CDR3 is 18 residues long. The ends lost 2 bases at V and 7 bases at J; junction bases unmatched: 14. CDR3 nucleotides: TGTGCCAGCAGCGTGGGGGGGACTAGCGGTAAACAAGGGAATGAGCAGTTCTTC. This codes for CASSVGGTSGKQGNEQFF.

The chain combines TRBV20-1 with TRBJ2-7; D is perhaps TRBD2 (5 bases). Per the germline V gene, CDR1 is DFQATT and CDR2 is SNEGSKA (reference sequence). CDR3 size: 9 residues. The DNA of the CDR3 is TGCATCGCCGGGAACGAGCAGTACTTC. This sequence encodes CIAGNEQYF.

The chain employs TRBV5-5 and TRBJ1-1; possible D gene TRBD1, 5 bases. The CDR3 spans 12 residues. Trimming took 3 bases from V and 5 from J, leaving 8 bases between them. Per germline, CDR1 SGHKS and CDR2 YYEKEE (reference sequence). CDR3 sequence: CASSWGETEAFF. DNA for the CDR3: TGTGCCAGCAGCTGGGGGGAAACTGAAGCTTTCTTT.

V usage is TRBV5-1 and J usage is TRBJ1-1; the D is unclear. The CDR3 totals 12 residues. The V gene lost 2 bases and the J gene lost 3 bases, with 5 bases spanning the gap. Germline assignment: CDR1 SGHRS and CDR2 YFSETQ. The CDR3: CASSFSDTEAFF. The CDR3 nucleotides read TGCGCCAGCAGCTTTAGTGACACTGAAGCTTTCTTT.

The CDR3 DNA is TGTGCCAGCACCCCAGGCCCAGGGCCTGGAAACACCATATATTTT. This translates into CASTPGPGPGNTIYF. The chain has TRBV25-1 and TRBJ1-3; the D gene is possibly TRBD1 (5 bases). The CDR3 sequence is 15 residues long. Germline V lookup: CDR1 MGHDK, CDR2 SYGVNS. With 7 bases removed from V and 2 bases from J, the gap between germline ends came to 15 bases.

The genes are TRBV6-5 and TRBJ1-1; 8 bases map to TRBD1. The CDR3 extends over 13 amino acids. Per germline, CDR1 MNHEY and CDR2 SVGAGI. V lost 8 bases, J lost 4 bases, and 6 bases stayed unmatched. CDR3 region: CASRIDRGTEAFF. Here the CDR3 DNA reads TGTGCCAGCCGGATTGACAGGGGCACTGAAGCTTTCTTT.

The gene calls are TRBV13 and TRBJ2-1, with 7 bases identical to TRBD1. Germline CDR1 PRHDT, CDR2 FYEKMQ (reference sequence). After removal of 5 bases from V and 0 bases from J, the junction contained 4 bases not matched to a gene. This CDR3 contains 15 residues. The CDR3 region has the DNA TGTGCCAGCAGCCTTGGGGACAGCTCCTACAATGAGCAGTTCTTC. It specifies CASSLGDSSYNEQFF.

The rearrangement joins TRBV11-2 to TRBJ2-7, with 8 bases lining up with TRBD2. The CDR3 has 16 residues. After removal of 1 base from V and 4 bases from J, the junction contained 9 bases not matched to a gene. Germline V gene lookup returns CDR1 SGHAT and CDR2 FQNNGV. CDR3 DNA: TGTGCCAGCAGCTTAGCACAGCGGGAGAGGGCTTACGAGCAGTACTTC. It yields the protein CASSLAQRERAYEQYF.

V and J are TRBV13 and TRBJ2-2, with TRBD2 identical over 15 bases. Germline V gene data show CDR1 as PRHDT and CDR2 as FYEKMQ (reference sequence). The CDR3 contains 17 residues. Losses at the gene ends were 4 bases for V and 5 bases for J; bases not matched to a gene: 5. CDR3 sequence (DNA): TGTGCCAGCAGCTCGGGACTAGCGGGAGGAAAGACCGGGGAGCTGTTTTTT. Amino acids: CASSSGLAGGKTGELFF.

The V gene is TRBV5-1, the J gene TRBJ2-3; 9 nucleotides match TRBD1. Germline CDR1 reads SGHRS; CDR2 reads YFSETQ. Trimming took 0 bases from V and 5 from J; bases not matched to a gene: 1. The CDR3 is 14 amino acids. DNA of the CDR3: TGCGCCAGCAGCTTGGAGACAGGGGGAGATACGCAGTATTTT. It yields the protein CASSLETGGDTQYF.

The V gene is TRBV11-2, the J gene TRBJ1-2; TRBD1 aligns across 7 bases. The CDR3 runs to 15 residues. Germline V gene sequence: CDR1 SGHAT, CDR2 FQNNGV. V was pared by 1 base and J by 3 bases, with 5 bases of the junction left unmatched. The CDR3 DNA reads TGTGCCAGCAGCTTAGTTGGGGGACAGCACTATGGCTACACCTTC. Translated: CASSLVGGQHYGYTF.

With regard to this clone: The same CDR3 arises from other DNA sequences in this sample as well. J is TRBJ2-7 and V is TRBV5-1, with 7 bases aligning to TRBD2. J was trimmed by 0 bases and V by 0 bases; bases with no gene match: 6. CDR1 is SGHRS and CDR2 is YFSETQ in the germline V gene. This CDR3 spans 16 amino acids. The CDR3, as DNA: TGCGCCAGCAGCTTGGCCTTGGGGGAGGGCTCCTACGAGCAGTACTTC. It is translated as CASSLALGEGSYEQYF. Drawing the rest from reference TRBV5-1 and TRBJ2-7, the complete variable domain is KAGVTQTPRYLIKTRGQQVTLSCSPISGHRSVSWYQQTPGQGLQFLFEYFSETQRNKGNFPGRFSGRQFSNSRSEMNVSTLELGDSALYLCASSLALGEGSYEQYFGPGTRLTVT.

CDR3 in amino acids: CASSYGGHITGELFF. CDR3 nucleotide sequence: TGTGCCAGCAGTTACGGCGGGCATATCACCGGGGAGCTGTTTTTT. This chain links TRBV6-5 with TRBJ2-2; tentative D call: TRBD2 (5 bases). V lost 2 bases and J 4 bases, leaving 11 bases between the germline ends. The CDR3 runs 15 residues. Germline assignment: CDR1 MNHEY and CDR2 SVGAGI.

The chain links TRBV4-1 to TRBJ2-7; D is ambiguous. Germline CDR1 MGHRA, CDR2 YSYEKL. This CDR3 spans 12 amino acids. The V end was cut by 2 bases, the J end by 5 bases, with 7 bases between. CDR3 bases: TGCGCCAGCAGCCAATCAGTCCACGAGCAGTACTTC. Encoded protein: CASSQSVHEQYF.

DNA for the CDR3: TGTGCCAGCAGCTTCCGGGGGGGAGGTAATGAAAAACTGTTTTTT. It specifies CASSFRGGGNEKLFF. This chain links TRBV7-2 with TRBJ1-4, with D tentatively TRBD1 (5 bases). Trimming shortened V by 3 bases and J by 4 bases, and 12 bases separated the two germline ends. Germline CDR1 is SGHTA and CDR2 is FQGNSA. CDR3 length: 15 amino acids.

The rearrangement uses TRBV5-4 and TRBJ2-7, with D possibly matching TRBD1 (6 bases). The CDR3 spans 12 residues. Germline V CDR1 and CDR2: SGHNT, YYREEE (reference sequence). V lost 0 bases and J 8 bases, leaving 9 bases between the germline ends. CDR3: CASSLDREKQYF. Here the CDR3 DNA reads TGTGCCAGCAGCTTGGACAGGGAGAAGCAGTACTTC.

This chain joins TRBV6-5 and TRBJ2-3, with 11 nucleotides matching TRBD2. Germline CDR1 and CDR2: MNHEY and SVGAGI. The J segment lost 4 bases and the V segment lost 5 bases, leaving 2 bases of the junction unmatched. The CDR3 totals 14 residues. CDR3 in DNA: TGTGCCAGCAGTGAACTAGCGGGAGCAGATACGCAGTATTTT. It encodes CASSELAGADTQYF.